These T cell receptor beta chains were read from a single sample in a study of T-cell reconstitution after alpha-beta-depleted transplantation in children. TCRdb fed the PCR reads into MiXCR, producing one record per CDR3 protein. The table lists 400,000 to 500,000 distinct CDR3 sequences, 11% of them singletons. The sequencing used PBMCs from the stem cell graft donor, collected from the stem cell graft. The receptors were gathered from a human donor who donated a stem cell graft to a child with acute myeloid leukemia. Both conserved end residues are part of each CDR3. D genes are given only for firm matches. Only some rows state a clone size, as once, few, many or a class for expanded clones.

d_call,clone_size,j_call,v_call,cdr3_nt,cdr3_aa
TRBD1,few,TRBJ2-5,TRBV7-7,TGTGCTAGCAGCCTCAATCCAGGGGGTGGGTCCAAGGAGACCCAGTACTTC,CASSLNPGGGSKETQYF
NA,few,TRBJ2-2,TRBV9,TGTGCCAGCAGCGGACGCAGGGTTGGAGCGAACACCGGGGAGCTGTTTTTT,CASSGRRVGANTGELFF
TRBD1,many,TRBJ1-4,TRBV12-3/TRBV12-4,TGTGCCAGCAGCGCGGACAGGGAAGGAGAAAAACTGTTTTTT,CASSADREGEKLFF
NA,few,TRBJ1-5,TRBV6-1,TGTGCCAGCAGTGAGGGGGTCGGAAATCAGCCCCAGCATTTT,CASSEGVGNQPQHF
TRBD1,NA,TRBJ1-4,TRBV12-3/TRBV12-4,TGTGCCAGCAGTGTGGGACAGTATGAAAAACTGTTTTTT,CASSVGQYEKLFF
TRBD1,NA,TRBJ1-2,TRBV25-1,TGTGCCAGCAGTATCCCAGGGGGCGATGGCTACACCTTC,CASSIPGGDGYTF
TRBD1,NA,TRBJ2-5,TRBV5-1,TGCGCCAGCAGCCCAAGACAGGGGAGAGAGACCCAGTACTTC,CASSPRQGRETQYF
NA,few,TRBJ2-1,TRBV9,TGTGCCAGCAGCGTAGAGTGGGTAGCAAATGAGCAGTTCTTC,CASSVEWVANEQFF
NA,few,TRBJ1-1,TRBV7-2,TGTGCCAGCAGCTTAATATGGGTCGCCACTGAAGCTTTCTTT,CASSLIWVATEAFF
TRBD1,few,TRBJ1-4,TRBV7-9,TGTGCCAGCAGCTTAGCAGGGACAGACTTTAATGAAAAACTGTTTTTT,CASSLAGTDFNEKLFF
NA,few,TRBJ1-1,TRBV10-3,TGTGCCATCAGTGAGCTCGAGAGAGGTCTGACTGAAGCTTTCTTT,CAISELERGLTEAFF